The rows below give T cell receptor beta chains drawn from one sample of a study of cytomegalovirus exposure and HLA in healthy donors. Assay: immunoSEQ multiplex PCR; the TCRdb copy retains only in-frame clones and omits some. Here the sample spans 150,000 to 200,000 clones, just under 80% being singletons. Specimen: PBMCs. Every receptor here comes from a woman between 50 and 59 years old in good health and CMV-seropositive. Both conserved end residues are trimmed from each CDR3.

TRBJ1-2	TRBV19	ASSISAGARSNYGYT
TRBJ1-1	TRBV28	ASRLGQRNTEAF
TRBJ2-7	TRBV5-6	ASSLRTSGPYEQY
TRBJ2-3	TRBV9	ASSVGPSGDTQY
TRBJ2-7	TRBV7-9	SSSFEGGYEQY
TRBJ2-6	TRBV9	ASSVAVASSGANVLT
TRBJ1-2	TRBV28	ASRRGRSYGYT
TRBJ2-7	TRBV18	ASSPGTGYVPYEQY
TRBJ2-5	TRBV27	ASSHRGAPQETQY
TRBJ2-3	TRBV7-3	ASSSWAGAHTDTQY
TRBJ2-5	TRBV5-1	ASSLGIAGGPGETQY
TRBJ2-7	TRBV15	ATSGLPGQGGNPSYEQY
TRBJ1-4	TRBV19	ASSIVGEKLF
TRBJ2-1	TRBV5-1	ASSIWTASDNEQF
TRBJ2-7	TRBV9	ASSARGQGSYEQY
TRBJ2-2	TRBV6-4	ASSERQGSAGELF
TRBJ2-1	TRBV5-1	ASRRTSGLVNEQF
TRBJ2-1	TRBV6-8	ASSYLDSGRNNEQF
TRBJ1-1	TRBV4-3	ASSHSLDRDEAF
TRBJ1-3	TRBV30	AWSFKSGNTIY
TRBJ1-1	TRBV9	ASTRDMNTEAF
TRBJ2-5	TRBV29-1	SVQRETQY
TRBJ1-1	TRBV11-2	ASSLGSWGLVETEAF
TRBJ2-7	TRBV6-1	ASSRQGPYEQY
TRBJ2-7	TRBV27	ASSLKAAVSYSYEQY
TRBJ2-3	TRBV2	ASRGTSGRVDTQY
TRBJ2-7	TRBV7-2	ASSLLRVDEQY
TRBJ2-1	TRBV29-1	SVSGLGTSGNNEQF
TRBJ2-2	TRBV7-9	SSTETSVYTGELF
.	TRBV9	ASSGQGFYEQY
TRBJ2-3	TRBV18	ASSPPSTSGGIDTQY
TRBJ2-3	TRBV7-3	ASSSGLVTDTQY
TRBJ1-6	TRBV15	ATSRGLGDTWSSYNSPLH
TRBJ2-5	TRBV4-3	ASSQGPGETQY
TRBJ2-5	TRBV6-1	ASSETRGPQETQY
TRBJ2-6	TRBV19	ATRVGNSGANVLT
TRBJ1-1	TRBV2	ASSEETGFGTEAF
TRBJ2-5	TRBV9	ASSVNTETQY
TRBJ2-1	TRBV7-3	ASSLVGGAYNEQF
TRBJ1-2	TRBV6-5	ASSYSYRADYGYT
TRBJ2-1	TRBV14	ASSQGPGWQF
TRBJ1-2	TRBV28	ASSGTGGKGRKNYGYT
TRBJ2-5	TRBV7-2	ASSERGGPQETQY
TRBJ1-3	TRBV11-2	ASSLMGQAKGNTIY
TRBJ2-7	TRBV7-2	ASSPQGAYEQY
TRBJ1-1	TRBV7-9	ASSYGGNTEAF
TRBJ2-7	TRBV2	ASIERRDRTTYEQY
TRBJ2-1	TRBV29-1	SVGMEREQF
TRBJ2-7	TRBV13	ASSFRTAPWEQY
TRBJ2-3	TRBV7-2	ASNPTGGAPDTQY